Included here is one TCR beta chain sequence, with context. Its antigen is unidentified. The entry originates in a study of Tregs in tolerant kidney transplant recipients. Findings and limits, study-wide: The most relevant donor-specific Treg TCRbeta repertoire apparently came from expansion with activated donor B cells. The small number of patients limits these findings pending further validation.

Unstimulated Tregs (CD4+CD25+CD127-) and CD4+CD25- non-Tregs were sorted from PBMCs. The protocol was immunoSEQ multiplex PCR, while the TCRdb copy is restricted to in-frame clones and leaves out a portion. The sample records hundreds of thousands of clones, about 86% being singletons. This clonotype was sampled from a human donor in good health. The sample consisted of CD4+ T cells from blood.

CDR3 DNA: TGTGCCAGCTCAACACGACAGGGTGGCCGAAATAACACCGGGGAGCTGTTTTTT. This codes for CASSTRQGGRNNTGELFF. This sequence joins TRBV18 and TRBJ2-2, with TRBD1 matching over 7 bases. V lost 5 bases, J lost 2 bases, and 14 bases stayed unmatched. CDR3 size: 18 residues. Germline CDR1 is KGHSH and CDR2 is LQKENI.